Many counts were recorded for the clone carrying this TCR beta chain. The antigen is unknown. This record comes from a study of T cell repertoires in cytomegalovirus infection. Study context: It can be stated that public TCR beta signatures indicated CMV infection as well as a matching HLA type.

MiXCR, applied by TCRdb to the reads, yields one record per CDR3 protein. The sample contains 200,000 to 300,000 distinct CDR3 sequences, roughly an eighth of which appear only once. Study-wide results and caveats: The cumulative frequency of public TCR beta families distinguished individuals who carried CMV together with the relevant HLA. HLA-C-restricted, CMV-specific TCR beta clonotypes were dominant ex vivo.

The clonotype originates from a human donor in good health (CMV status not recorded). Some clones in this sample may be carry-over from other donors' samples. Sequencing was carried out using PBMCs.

The CDR3 protein is CASSLARGQGDTQYF. CDR3 bases: TGTGCCAGCAGCTTAGCGCGGGGACAAGGGGATACGCAGTATTTT. This sequence joins TRBV7-2 and TRBJ2-3; either TRBD1 or TRBD2 may fit D (6 bases each). V gave up 0 bases and J gave up 6 bases, with 13 bases separating them. This CDR3 comprises 15 residues. The germline CDR1 and CDR2 sequences are SGHTA and FQGNSA. The variable domain in full, completed from reference TRBV7-2 and TRBJ2-3, reads GAGVSQSPSNKVTEKGKDVELRCDPISGHTALYWYRQSLGQGLEFLIYFQGNSAPDKSGLPSDRFSAERTGGSVSTLTIQRTQQEDSAVYLCASSLARGQGDTQYFGPGTRLTVL.